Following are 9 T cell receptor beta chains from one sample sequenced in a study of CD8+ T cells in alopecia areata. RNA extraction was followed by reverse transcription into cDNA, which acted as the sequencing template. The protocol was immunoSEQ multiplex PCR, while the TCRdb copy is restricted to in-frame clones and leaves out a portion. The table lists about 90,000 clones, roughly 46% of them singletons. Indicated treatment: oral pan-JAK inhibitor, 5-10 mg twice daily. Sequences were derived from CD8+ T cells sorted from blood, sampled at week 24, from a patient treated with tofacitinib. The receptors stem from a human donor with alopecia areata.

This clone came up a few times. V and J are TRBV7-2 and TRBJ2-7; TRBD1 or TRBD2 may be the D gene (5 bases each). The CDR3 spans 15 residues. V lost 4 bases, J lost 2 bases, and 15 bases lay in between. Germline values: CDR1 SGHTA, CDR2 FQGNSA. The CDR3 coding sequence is TGTGCCAGCAGCTCATTGGTTTTGGGGGCCTACGAGCAGTACTTC. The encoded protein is CASSSLVLGAYEQYF.

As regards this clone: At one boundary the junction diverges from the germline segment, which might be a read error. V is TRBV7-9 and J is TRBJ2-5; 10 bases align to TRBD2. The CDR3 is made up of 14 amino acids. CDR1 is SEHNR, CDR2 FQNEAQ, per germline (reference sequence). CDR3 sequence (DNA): TGTGCCAGCAGGTTAGCGGGAGGCCTAGAGACCCAGTACTTC. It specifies CASRLAGGLETQYF.

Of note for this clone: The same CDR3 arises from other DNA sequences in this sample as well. Here the CDR3 reads CSVALTSGGGTGELFF. The CDR3 DNA reads TGCAGCGTTGCCTTGACTAGCGGGGGGGGCACCGGGGAGCTGTTTTTT. This chain uses TRBV29-1 with TRBJ2-2, with TRBD2 matching 14 bases. V was pared by 4 bases and J by 4 bases, with 5 bases of the junction left unmatched. Germline assignment: CDR1 SQVTM and CDR2 ANQGSEA. This CDR3 is 16 amino acids long.

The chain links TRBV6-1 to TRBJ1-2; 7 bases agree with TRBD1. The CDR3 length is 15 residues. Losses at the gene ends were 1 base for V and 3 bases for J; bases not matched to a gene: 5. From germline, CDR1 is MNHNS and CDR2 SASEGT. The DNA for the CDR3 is TGTGCCAGCAGTGAAGGACAGGGATCCCACTATGGCTACACCTTC. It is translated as CASSEGQGSHYGYTF.

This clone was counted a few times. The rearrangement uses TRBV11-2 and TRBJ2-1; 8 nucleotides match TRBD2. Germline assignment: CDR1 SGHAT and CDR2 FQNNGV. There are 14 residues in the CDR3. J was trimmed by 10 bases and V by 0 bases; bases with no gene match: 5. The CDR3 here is CASSLESRGGEQFF. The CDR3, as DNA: TGTGCCAGCAGCTTAGAGTCTCGCGGGGGGGAGCAGTTCTTC.

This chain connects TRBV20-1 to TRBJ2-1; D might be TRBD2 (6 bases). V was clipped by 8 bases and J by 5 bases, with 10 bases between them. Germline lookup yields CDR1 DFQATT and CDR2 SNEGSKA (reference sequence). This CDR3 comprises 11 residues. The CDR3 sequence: CSRWGDNEQFF. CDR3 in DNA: TGCAGTCGGTGGGGGGACAATGAGCAGTTCTTC.

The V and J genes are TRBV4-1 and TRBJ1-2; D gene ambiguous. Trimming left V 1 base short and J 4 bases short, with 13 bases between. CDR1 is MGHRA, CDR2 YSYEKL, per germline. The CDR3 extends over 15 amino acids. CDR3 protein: CASSQGPAGGYGYTF. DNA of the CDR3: TGCGCCAGCAGCCAAGGACCGGCGGGAGGCTATGGCTACACCTTC.

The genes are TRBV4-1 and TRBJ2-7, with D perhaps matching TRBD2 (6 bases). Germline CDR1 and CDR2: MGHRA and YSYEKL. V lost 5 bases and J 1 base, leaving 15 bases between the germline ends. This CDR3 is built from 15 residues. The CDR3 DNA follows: TGCGCCAGCAGCACCCAGGCGACTAGTTCCTACGAGCAGTACTTC. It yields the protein CASSTQATSSYEQYF.

The CDR3, as DNA: TGCAGCGTTGAAGAATTGTGGGATTCGGATGAGCAGTTCTTC. Residues: CSVEELWDSDEQFF. This chain links TRBV29-1 with TRBJ2-1; D unclear. V was trimmed by 0 bases and J by 8 bases, leaving 14 bases between them. The CDR3 sequence is 14 residues long. The germline V gene has CDR1 SQVTM and CDR2 ANQGSEA.